The TCR beta chain under discussion was sequenced for a study of cytomegalovirus exposure and HLA in healthy donors. Across the study: Sequencing of 150 million to 200 million T cells in an earlier analysis found 95 million to 120 million unique TCR beta sequences.

Regarding this clone: Its target is not known.

CDR3 length: 12 amino acids. Per germline, CDR1 SNHLY and CDR2 FYNNEI. Trimming took off 4 bases at V and 4 bases at J, with 7 bases between the two ends. Healthy bone marrow donors made up the donor group. Study results and limitations: In an earlier analysis, most TCR beta V segments were productive about 90% or about 30% of the time. One later analysis reportedly identified an Asian-associated ancestry cluster that showed fewer N-insertions than the roughly 600-donor mean.

PCR involved 60 Vbeta and 13 Jbeta primers. The table came from immunoSEQ multiplex PCR; TCRdb's copy has only in-frame clones and leaves some out. This table holds around 150,000 clones, just under 80% found once. The rearrangement joins TRBV2 to TRBJ1-1; D gene unclear. This receptor was obtained from a man aged 25 to 40 in good health and CMV-seronegative. Specimen: PBMCs. CDR3: CASSGAGTEAFF. CDR3 nucleotides: TGTGCCAGCAGTGGGGCCGGCACTGAAGCTTTCTTT.